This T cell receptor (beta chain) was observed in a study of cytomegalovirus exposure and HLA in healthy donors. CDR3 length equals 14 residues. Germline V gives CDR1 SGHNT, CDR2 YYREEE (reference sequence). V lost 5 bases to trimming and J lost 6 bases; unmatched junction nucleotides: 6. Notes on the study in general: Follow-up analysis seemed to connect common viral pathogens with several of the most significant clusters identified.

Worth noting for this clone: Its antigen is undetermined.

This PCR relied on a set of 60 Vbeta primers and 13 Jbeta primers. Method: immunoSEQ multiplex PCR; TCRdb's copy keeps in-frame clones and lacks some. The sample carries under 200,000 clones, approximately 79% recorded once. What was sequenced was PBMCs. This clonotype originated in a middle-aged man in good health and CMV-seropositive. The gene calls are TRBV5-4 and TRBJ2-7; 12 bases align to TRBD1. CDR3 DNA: TGTGCCAGCAGGAGGGACAGGGGGCCTCTCGAGCAGTACTTC. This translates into CASRRDRGPLEQYF.